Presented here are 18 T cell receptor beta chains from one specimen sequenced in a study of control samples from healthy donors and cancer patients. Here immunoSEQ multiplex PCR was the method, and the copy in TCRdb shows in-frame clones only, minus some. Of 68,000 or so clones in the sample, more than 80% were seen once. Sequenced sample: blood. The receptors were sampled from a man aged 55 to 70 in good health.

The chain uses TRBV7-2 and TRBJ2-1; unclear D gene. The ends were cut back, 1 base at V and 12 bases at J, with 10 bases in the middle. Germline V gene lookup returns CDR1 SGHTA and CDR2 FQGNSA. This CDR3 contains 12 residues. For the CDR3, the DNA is TGTGCCAGCAGCTTAGATACATCGGGGCAGTTCTTC. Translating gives CASSLDTSGQFF.

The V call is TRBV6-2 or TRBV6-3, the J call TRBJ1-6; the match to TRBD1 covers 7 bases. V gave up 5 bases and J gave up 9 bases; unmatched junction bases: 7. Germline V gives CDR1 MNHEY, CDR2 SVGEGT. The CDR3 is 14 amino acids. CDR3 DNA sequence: TGTGCCAGCAGTCTGACAGGGCAAGGTTCACCCCTCCACTTT. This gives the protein CASSLTGQGSPLHF.

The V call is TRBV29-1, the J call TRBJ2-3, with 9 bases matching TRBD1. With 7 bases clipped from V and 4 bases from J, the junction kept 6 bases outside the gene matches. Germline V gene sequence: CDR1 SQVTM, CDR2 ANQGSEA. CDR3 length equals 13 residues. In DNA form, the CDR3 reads TGCAGCGCTACAGGGGGCGCGGCAGATACGCAGTATTTT. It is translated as CSATGGAADTQYF.

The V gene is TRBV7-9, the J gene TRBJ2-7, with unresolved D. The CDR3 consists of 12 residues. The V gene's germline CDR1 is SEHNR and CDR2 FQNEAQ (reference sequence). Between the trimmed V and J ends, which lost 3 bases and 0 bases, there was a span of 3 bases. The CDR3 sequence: CASSFVSYEQYF. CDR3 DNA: TGTGCCAGCAGCTTCGTCTCCTACGAGCAGTACTTC.

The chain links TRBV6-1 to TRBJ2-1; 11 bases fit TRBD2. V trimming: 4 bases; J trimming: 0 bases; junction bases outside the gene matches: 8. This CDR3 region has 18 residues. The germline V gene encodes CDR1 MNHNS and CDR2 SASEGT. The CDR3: CASSVLAGVLSSYNEQFF. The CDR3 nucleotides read TGTGCCAGCAGTGTACTAGCGGGAGTACTAAGCTCCTACAATGAGCAGTTCTTC.

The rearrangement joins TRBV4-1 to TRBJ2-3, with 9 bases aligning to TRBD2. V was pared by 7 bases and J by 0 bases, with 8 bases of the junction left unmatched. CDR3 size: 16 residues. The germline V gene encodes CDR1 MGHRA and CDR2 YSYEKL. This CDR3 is CASTQTSGISTDTQYF. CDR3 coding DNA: TGCGCCAGCACCCAGACTAGCGGAATTAGCACAGATACGCAGTATTTT.

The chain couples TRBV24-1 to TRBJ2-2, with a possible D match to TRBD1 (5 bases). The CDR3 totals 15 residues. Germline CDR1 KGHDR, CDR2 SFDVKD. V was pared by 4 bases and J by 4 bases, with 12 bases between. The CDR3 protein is CATSDPRTSTGELFF. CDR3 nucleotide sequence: TGTGCCACCAGTGACCCCCGGACATCCACCGGGGAGCTGTTTTTT.

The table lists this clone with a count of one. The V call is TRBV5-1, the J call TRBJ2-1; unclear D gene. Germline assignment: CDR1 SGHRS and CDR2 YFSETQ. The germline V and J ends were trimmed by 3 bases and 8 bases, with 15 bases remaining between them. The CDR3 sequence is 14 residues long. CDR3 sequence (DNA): TGCGCCAGCAGCTCTTGGCTACGGGCGGATGAGCAGTTCTTC. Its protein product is CASSSWLRADEQFF.

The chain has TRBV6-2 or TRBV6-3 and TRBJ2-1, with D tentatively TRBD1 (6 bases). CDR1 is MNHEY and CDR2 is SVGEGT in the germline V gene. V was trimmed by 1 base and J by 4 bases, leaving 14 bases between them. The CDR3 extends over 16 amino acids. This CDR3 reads CASSYFQGIFYNEQFF. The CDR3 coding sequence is TGTGCCAGCAGTTACTTCCAGGGGATTTTTTACAATGAGCAGTTCTTC.

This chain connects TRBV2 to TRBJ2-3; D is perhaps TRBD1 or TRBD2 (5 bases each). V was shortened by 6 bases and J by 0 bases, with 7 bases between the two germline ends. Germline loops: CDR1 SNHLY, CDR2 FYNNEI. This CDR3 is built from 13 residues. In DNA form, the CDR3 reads TGTGCCAGCAGAAGGGACAGCACAGATACGCAGTATTTT. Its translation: CASRRDSTDTQYF.

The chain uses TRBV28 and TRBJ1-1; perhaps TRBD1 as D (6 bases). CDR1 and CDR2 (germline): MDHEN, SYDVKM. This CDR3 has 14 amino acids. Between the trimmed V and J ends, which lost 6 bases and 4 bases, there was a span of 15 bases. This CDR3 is CASRTQGSGTEAFF. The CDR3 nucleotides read TGTGCCAGCAGAACGCAGGGGTCGGGCACTGAAGCTTTCTTT.

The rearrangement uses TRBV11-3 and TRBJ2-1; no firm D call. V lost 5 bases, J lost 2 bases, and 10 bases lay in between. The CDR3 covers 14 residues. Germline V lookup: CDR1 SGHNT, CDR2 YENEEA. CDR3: CASSPTSAYNEQFF. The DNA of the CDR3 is TGTGCCAGCAGCCCCACGAGTGCCTACAATGAGCAGTTCTTC.

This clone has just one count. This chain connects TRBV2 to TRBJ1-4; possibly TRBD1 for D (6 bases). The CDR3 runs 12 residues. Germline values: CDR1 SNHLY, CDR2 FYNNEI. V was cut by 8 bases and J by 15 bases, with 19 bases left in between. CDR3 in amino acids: CASYPGHPRVFF. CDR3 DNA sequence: TGTGCCAGCTATCCGGGACACCCCAGAGTGTTTTTT.

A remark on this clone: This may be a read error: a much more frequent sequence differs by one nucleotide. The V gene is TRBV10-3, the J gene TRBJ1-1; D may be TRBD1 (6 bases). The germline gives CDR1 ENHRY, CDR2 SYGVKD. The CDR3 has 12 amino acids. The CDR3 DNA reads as TGTACCATCAGCAGGGGTCTCACTGAAGCTTTCTTT. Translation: CTISRGLTEAFF.

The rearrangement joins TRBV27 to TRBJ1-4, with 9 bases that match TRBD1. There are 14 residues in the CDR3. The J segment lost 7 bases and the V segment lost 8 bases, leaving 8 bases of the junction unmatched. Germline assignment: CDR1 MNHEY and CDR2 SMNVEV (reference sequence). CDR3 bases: TGTGCCAGCGGACGACAGGGGGTTGGTGAAAAACTGTTTTTT. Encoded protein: CASGRQGVGEKLFF.

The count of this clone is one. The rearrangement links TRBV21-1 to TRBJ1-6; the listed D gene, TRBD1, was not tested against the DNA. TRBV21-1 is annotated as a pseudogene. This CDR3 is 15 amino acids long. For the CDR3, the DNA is TGTGCCAGCAGCGGGCAGGGCACTATAAATTCACCCCTCCACTTT. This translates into CASSGQGTINSPLHF.

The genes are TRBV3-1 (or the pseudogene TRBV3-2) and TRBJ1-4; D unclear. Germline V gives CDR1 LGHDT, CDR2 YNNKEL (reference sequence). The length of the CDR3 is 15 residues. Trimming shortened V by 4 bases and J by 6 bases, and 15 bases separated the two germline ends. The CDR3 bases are TGTGCCAGCAGCCCCACAATGGGGTGGGATGAAAAACTGTTTTTT. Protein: CASSPTMGWDEKLFF.

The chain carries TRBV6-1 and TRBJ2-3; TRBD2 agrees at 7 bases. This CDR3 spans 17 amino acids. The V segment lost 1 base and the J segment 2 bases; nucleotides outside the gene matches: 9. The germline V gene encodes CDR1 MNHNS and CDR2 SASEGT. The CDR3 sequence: CASSEGTLAEPTDTQYF. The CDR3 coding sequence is TGTGCCAGCAGTGAAGGCACCCTAGCGGAACCCACAGATACGCAGTATTTT.